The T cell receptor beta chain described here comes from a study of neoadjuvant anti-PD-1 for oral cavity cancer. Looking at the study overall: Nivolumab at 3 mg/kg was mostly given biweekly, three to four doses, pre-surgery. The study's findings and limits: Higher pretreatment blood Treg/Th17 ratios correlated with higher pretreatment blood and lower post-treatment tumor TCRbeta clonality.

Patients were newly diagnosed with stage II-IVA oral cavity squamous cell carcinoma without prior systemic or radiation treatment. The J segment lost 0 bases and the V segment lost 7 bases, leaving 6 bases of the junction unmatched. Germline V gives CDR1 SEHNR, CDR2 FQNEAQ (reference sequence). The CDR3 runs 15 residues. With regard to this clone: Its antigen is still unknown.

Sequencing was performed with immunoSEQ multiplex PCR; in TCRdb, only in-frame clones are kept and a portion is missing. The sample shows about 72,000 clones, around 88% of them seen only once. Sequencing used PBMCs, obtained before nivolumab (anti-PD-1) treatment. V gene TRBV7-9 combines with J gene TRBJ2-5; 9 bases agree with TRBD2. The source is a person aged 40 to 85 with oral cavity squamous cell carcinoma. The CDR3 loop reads CASIALAGNQETQYF. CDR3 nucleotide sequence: TGTGCCAGCATCGCCCTAGCGGGGAACCAAGAGACCCAGTACTTC.